This passage covers 25 T cell receptor beta chains from one sample sequenced in a study of T cell changes during pregnancy in multiple sclerosis. Some clones are missing from TCRdb's copy, which holds only in-frame ones; the method was immunoSEQ multiplex PCR. The table lists around 69,000 clones, 90% of them singletons. The specimen comprised peripheral blood, sampled in the second trimester of pregnancy. All receptors come from a female donor in good health, enrolled as a control in a pregnancy study.

J is TRBJ1-2 and V is TRBV29-1, with D tentatively TRBD1 (5 bases). Per the germline V gene, CDR1 is SQVTM and CDR2 is ANQGSEA. The CDR3 totals 13 residues. Trimming removed 4 bases at V and 6 bases at J, with 15 bases between. The CDR3 region has the DNA TGCAGCGTTGCGATGGACACGCGGCATGGCTACACCTTC. This encodes CSVAMDTRHGYTF.

The rearrangement links TRBV11-2 to TRBJ2-5; D gene uncertain. This CDR3 has 13 residues. CDR1 and CDR2 (germline): SGHAT, FQNNGV. With 5 bases removed from V and 1 base from J, the gap between germline ends came to 8 bases. The CDR3 reads CASSPLVQETQYF. DNA for the CDR3: TGTGCCAGCAGCCCTCTAGTCCAAGAGACCCAGTACTTC.

The chain combines TRBV25-1 with TRBJ2-7; the match to TRBD2 covers 11 bases. With 4 bases clipped from V and 9 bases from J, the junction kept 11 bases outside the gene matches. CDR1 and CDR2 (germline): MGHDK, SYGVNS. This CDR3 spans 15 amino acids. The CDR3 DNA reads as TGTGCCAGCAGTGTACTAGCGGGGGTCTACGATAGGCAGTACTTC. Its translation is CASSVLAGVYDRQYF.

The chain employs TRBV6-5 and TRBJ1-2, with 8 bases fitting TRBD1. Germline-derived CDR1 and CDR2 are MNHEY and SVGAGI. This CDR3 contains 13 residues. J lost 4 bases, V lost 6 bases, and 4 bases had no gene match. The CDR3 DNA reads as TGTGCCAGCAGCCCACAGGGGGGCTATGGCTACACCTTC. Translated: CASSPQGGYGYTF.

The V gene is TRBV29-1, the J gene TRBJ2-7; D is unresolved. CDR1 and CDR2 (germline): SQVTM, ANQGSEA. This CDR3 has 12 residues. V dropped 4 bases and J dropped 0 bases, with 7 bases sitting between them. The CDR3 DNA reads as TGCAGCGTTGGAGGCAACTCCTACGAGCAGTACTTC. Its protein is CSVGGNSYEQYF.

The V call is TRBV6-6, the J call TRBJ2-7; D is unresolved. V lost 4 bases, J lost 4 bases, and 11 bases lay in between. The CDR3 consists of 13 residues. CDR1 and CDR2 from the germline V gene are MNHNY and SVGAGI (reference sequence). CDR3 in amino acids: CASSSLRLYEQYF. CDR3 coding DNA: TGTGCCAGCAGTTCCCTACGGTTATACGAGCAGTACTTC.

The chain joins TRBV7-9 to TRBJ2-7; 13 positions match TRBD2. Trimming removed 9 bases from V and 5 bases from J; junction bases left unmatched: 7. This CDR3 has 14 residues. Germline CDR1 is SEHNR and CDR2 is FQNEAQ (reference sequence). The CDR3 reads CASRNGLAGDEQYF. Written as DNA, the CDR3 is TGTGCCAGTCGCAACGGACTAGCGGGAGACGAGCAGTACTTC.

This clone was counted once. This chain uses TRBV6-5 with TRBJ1-1; possibly TRBD1 for D (5 bases). CDR3 size: 14 residues. Germline V lookup: CDR1 MNHEY, CDR2 SVGAGI. V lost 2 bases to trimming and J lost 1 base, with 8 bases between them. The CDR3 protein is CASSYIGQNTEAFF. The CDR3 nucleotides are TGTGCCAGCAGTTACATTGGACAGAACACTGAAGCTTTCTTT.

V usage is TRBV27 and J usage is TRBJ2-7; 8 bases line up with TRBD1. The germline V gene has CDR1 MNHEY and CDR2 SMNVEV (reference sequence). V shed 5 bases, J shed 6 bases, and the junction held 9 bases outside the gene matches. This CDR3 contains 14 residues. The CDR3 DNA reads TGTGCCAGCAGTCCAGGGACCAGGGGGCGCGAGCAGTACTTC. It is translated as CASSPGTRGREQYF.

On this clone: The junction does not match germline at one end; this may be a read error. The gene calls are TRBV7-7 and TRBJ2-2, with D hard to call. This CDR3 has 16 amino acids. Germline V gene lookup returns CDR1 SSHAT and CDR2 FNYEAQ (reference sequence). The CDR3 is CASSSDGDRNTGELFF. The CDR3 region has the DNA TGTGCTAGCAGCTCCGATGGAGACCGGAACACCGGGGAGCTGTTTTTT.

V gene TRBV13 combines with J gene TRBJ2-3, with 11 bases identical to TRBD2. With V trimmed by 5 bases and J by 6 bases, 7 bases remained unmatched. This CDR3 has 15 residues. Looked up from germline, CDR1 is PRHDT and CDR2 is FYEKMQ (reference sequence). The DNA of the CDR3 is TGTGCCAGCAGCCGCGGGGTAGCGGGGGGGGATACGCAGTATTTT. Translated, it gives CASSRGVAGGDTQYF.

This rearrangement joins TRBV28 to TRBJ1-1; unclear D gene. Germline lookup yields CDR1 MDHEN and CDR2 SYDVKM. CDR3 length: 13 residues. V shed 6 bases and J shed 7 bases, with 15 bases lying between them. This CDR3 is CASRRVSWGEAFF. The CDR3 region has the DNA TGTGCCAGCAGGCGGGTCTCCTGGGGTGAAGCTTTCTTT.

The chain is built from TRBV7-2 and TRBJ1-2; D gene ambiguous. CDR1 is SGHTA and CDR2 is FQGNSA in the germline V gene. The V end was cut by 6 bases, the J end by 5 bases, with 19 bases between. This CDR3 is built from 15 residues. CDR3 residues: CASREGENTPYGYTF. The DNA for the CDR3 is TGTGCCAGCAGGGAGGGCGAAAACACCCCTTATGGCTACACCTTC.

The chain uses TRBV5-6 and TRBJ1-2, with unresolved D. V dropped 0 bases and J dropped 8 bases, with 11 bases sitting between them. The V gene's germline CDR1 is SGHDT and CDR2 YYEEEE. CDR3 length: 13 amino acids. CDR3 nucleotides: TGTGCCAGCAGCTTGGTCGCGATTTCAGGCTACACCTTC. Translation: CASSLVAISGYTF.

This clone was seen a few times. The rearrangement joins TRBV5-1 to TRBJ2-1; D perhaps matches TRBD2 (5 bases). Deletions cut 2 bases from V and 6 bases from J, with 15 bases between. This CDR3 contains 15 residues. Germline CDR1 and CDR2: SGHRS and YFSETQ. This chain's CDR3 is CASSFTADGFNEQFF. In DNA, the CDR3 is TGCGCCAGCAGCTTTACAGCGGACGGCTTCAATGAGCAGTTCTTC.

This clone appeared once. The rearrangement uses TRBV27 and TRBJ1-2; D unresolved. The V end lost 3 bases, the J end lost 0 bases, and 8 bases lay between the germline ends. Germline-derived CDR1 and CDR2 are MNHEY and SMNVEV (reference sequence). CDR3 length equals 14 residues. CDR3 protein: CASSLAKANYGYTF. The CDR3 nucleotides read TGTGCCAGCAGTTTGGCAAAAGCTAACTATGGCTACACCTTC.

The chain employs TRBV9 and TRBJ1-1; D remains ambiguous. Germline V gives CDR1 SGDLS, CDR2 YYNGEE. Trimming left V 4 bases short and J 0 bases short, with 4 bases between. The CDR3 is 12 residues long. The CDR3 loop reads CASSRVNTEAFF. The CDR3 DNA follows: TGTGCCAGCAGCCGAGTGAACACTGAAGCTTTCTTT. Together with reference TRBV9 and TRBJ1-1, the CDR3 gives the full variable domain: DSGVTQTPKHLITATGQRVTLRCSPRSGDLSVYWYQQSLDQGLQFLIQYYNGEERAKGNILERFSAQQFPDLHSELNLSSLELGDSALYFCASSRVNTEAFFGQGTRLTVV.

This chain uses TRBV29-1 with TRBJ2-7, with 7 bases identical to TRBD2. Germline V CDR1 and CDR2: SQVTM, ANQGSEA. The CDR3 contains 14 residues. Unmatched junction bases numbered 10, after V lost 6 bases and J lost 2 bases. Written as DNA, the CDR3 is TGCAGCGTCGGTGGAGCGGGACGAACCTACGAGCAGTACTTC. Protein sequence: CSVGGAGRTYEQYF.

J is TRBJ1-2 and V is TRBV30; D remains ambiguous. Germline V lookup: CDR1 GTSNPN, CDR2 SVGIG (reference sequence). This CDR3 spans 13 amino acids. Trimming removed 0 bases from V and 2 bases from J, with 7 bases in between. CDR3 sequence: CAWSVPLNYGYTF. CDR3 sequence (DNA): TGTGCCTGGAGTGTACCCCTAAACTATGGCTACACCTTC.

The chain combines TRBV7-9 with TRBJ1-1; D remains unclear. Trimming shortened V by 1 base and J by 5 bases, and 5 bases separated the two germline ends. There are 12 residues in the CDR3. Germline CDR1 SEHNR, CDR2 FQNEAQ (reference sequence). The CDR3 nucleotides are TGTGCCAGCAGCTTAGTTTTAACTGAAGCTTTCTTT. This gives the protein CASSLVLTEAFF.

The chain uses TRBV5-4 and TRBJ1-2; 11 positions agree with TRBD1. The CDR3 runs 15 residues. CDR1 is SGHNT and CDR2 is YYREEE in the germline V gene (reference sequence). J lost 6 bases, V lost 1 base, and 5 bases had no gene match. CDR3 sequence: CASSLWTGGVNGYTF. The DNA for the CDR3 is TGTGCCAGCAGCTTGTGGACAGGGGGCGTGAATGGCTACACCTTC.

This clone was detected once. The chain is built from TRBV19 and TRBJ2-7; D ambiguous. The V gene lost 3 bases and the J gene lost 2 bases, with 11 bases spanning the gap. Germline V gives CDR1 LNHDA, CDR2 SQIVND (reference sequence). The CDR3 has 14 residues. The CDR3 DNA reads TGTGCCAGTAGTATCGGCGGAACAACCTACGAGCAGTACTTC. This sequence encodes CASSIGGTTYEQYF.

The genes are TRBV18 and TRBJ2-7; D might be TRBD2 (6 bases). Trimming shortened V by 6 bases and J by 0 bases, and 12 bases separated the two germline ends. Germline assignment: CDR1 KGHSH and CDR2 LQKENI. The CDR3 has 14 residues. CDR3: CASSPGLTSYEQYF. The CDR3, as DNA: TGTGCCAGCTCCCCGGGACTTACCTCCTACGAGCAGTACTTC.

This chain joins TRBV6-5 and TRBJ2-7, with D maybe TRBD1 (6 bases). This CDR3 comprises 13 residues. CDR1 is MNHEY and CDR2 is SVGAGI in the germline V gene. V lost 4 bases, J lost 5 bases, and 12 bases lay in between. In DNA, the CDR3 is TGTGCCAGCAGTTCCAGGGGAATAGACGAGCAGTACTTC. Protein: CASSSRGIDEQYF.

The chain has TRBV2 and TRBJ2-6, with no clear D. V lost 7 bases and J lost 4, with 11 bases in between. CDR3 length: 14 amino acids. CDR1 and CDR2 from the germline V gene are SNHLY and FYNNEI. CDR3 amino acids: CASNSFGGANVLTF. In DNA form, the CDR3 reads TGTGCCAGCAATAGCTTTGGGGGGGCCAACGTCCTGACTTTC.